This TCR beta chain was profiled in a study of OX40 agonist ivuxolimab in advanced cancers. Looking at the study overall: The costimulatory receptor OX40 (CD134) was targeted by ivuxolimab, a fully human IgG2 agonistic monoclonal antibody. Intravenous ivuxolimab was administered to patients every 2 weeks at six dose levels: 0.01, 0.1, 0.3, 1.5, 3 and 10 mg/kg. Of the approximately 54 dose-escalation patients, hepatocellular carcinoma was present in approximately 20, melanoma in some 15, renal cell carcinoma in 9 and head and neck cancer in 9. In the dose-escalation cohort, approximately 82% of patients were male, and the mean age was around 65 years with a range of about 20 to 79. Patients were allowed to have had prior anti-PD-1, anti-PD-L1 or anti-CTLA-4 therapy, and more than 35% of the dose-escalation patients had been treated with checkpoint inhibitors. Partial responses were achieved by three dose-escalation patients, of whom one had hepatocellular carcinoma and two had cutaneous melanoma. Peripheral TCRbeta sequencing aimed to test whether ivuxolimab altered TCR sequence diversity and caused clonal T-cell expansion. The paper reports the monotherapy dose-escalation portion (N of about 50 patients) of the phase I ivuxolimab trial. What the study reported, not specific to this receptor: Low levels of normalized T-cell clonal expansion were also seen in some patients who did not respond. Which antigens the clonally expanded peripheral T cells were specific for was not determined. At doses of 0.1 to 3.0 mg/kg, clonal expansion of both CD4+ and CD8+ T cells in blood was seen between baseline and week 6. Partial responders in the 0.1-3.0 mg/kg groups had among the lowest normalized peripheral clonal expansion, especially among CD8+ T cells. After ivuxolimab, expanded clones were on average more numerous among CD8+ T cells than among CD4+ T cells.

This clone was counted between two and nine times. Its antigen remains unidentified. No much larger clonotype is one base removed from it; base qualities were not supplied. Patients with autoimmune disease history or receiving systemic immunosuppression were excluded from the trial. Peripheral blood for TCR sequencing was collected from all dose cohorts at baseline, on cycle 4 day 1, and on cycle 7 day 1. The samples were drawn from a first-in-human, open-label, multicenter phase I dose-escalation trial of ivuxolimab. Adults with locally advanced or metastatic head and neck squamous cell, hepatocellular, melanoma or renal cell carcinoma were enrolled in the trial. Before TCR sequencing, CD4+ and CD8+ T cells were separately sorted from peripheral blood. Genomic DNA was isolated from the sorted cells so that the TCRbeta CDR3 region could be sequenced. The immunoSEQ Assay was used for sequencing of TCRbeta CDR3 regions. TCRdb provides this immuneACCESS table in a form limited to in-frame rearrangements. Some clones are lacking; in checked studies, under half of them reflect an unresolved V gene, and why the rest are absent is not known. Across this sample there are under 40,000 clones, with about 80% seen only once. The top ten clones comprise about 8.8% of the sample.

Trimming costs V 0 bases and J 1 base, and their ends lie 20 bases apart. From a lookup of the germline V gene, CDR1 and CDR2 are SGHRS and YFSETQ. The CDR3 sequence holds 18 residues, the cysteine and phenylalanine included. Only CDR3 DNA is held: 54 bases, read in frame from base 1. Sequencing was performed on CD4+ or CD8+ T cells sorted from blood, taken in a trial of the OX40 agonist ivuxolimab. The chain joins TRBV5-1 to TRBJ2-7, with the D gene not clear enough to name. The TCR sequence derives from an adult with an advanced solid tumor such as melanoma, head and neck, liver or kidney cancer. CDR3 reads: CASSLVRFGLKSSYEQYF. The bases read TGCGCCAGCAGCTTGGTCCGGTTTGGCTTGAAGTCTTCCTACGAGCAGTACTTC.